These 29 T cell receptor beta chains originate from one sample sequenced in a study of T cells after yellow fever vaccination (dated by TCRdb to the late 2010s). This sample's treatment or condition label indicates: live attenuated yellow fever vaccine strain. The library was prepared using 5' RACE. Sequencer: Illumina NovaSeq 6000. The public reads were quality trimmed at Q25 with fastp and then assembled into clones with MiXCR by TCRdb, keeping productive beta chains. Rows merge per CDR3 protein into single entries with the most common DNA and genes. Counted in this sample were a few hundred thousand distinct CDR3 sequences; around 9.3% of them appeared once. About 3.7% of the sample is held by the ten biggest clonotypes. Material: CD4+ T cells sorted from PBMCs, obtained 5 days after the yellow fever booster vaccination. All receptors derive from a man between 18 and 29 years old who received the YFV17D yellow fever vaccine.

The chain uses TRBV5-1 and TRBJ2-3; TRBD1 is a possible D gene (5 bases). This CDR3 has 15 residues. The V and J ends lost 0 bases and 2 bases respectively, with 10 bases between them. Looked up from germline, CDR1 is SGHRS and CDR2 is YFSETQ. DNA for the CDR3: TGCGCCAGCAGCTTGGGACAGCTCAACACAGATACGCAGTATTTT. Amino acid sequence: CASSLGQLNTDTQYF.

The CDR3, as DNA: TGTGCCAGCAGCACCCAGGGATTAGATCAGCCCCAGCATTTT. The encoded protein is CASSTQGLDQPQHF. V usage is TRBV5-4 and J usage is TRBJ1-5; D is possibly TRBD1 (5 bases). Trimming shortened V by 4 bases and J by 5 bases, and 13 bases separated the two germline ends. CDR1 is SGHNT and CDR2 is YYREEE in the germline V gene (reference sequence). The length of the CDR3 is 14 residues.

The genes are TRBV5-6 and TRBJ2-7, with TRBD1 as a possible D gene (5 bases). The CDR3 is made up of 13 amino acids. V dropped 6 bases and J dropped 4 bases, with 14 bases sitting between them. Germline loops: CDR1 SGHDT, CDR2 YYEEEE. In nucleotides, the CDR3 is TGTGCCAGCACCACCAGGGATCGGTACGAGCAGTACTTC. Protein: CASTTRDRYEQYF.

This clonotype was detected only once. This CDR3 reads CASSGSRGTQYF. In DNA form, the CDR3 reads TGTGCCAGCAGTGGGTCTAGGGGTACGCAGTATTTT. The J gene is TRBJ2-3, the V gene TRBV6-1; D possibly corresponds to TRBD1 (5 bases). Germline V gene data show CDR1 as MNHNS and CDR2 as SASEGT. V lost 4 bases to trimming and J lost 8 bases, with 10 bases between them. The CDR3 is made up of 12 amino acids.

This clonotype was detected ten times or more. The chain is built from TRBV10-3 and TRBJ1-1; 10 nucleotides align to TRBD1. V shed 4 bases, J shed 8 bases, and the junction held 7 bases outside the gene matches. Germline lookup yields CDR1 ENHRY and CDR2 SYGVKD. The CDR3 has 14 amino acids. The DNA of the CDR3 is TGTGCCATCAGTGGGCCGACAGGGGGCAAGGAAGCTTTCTTT. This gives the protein CAISGPTGGKEAFF.

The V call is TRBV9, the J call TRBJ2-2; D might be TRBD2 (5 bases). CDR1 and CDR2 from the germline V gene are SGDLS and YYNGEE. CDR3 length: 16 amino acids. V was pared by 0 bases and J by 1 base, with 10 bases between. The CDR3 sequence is CASSVDLAENTGELFF. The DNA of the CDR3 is TGTGCCAGCAGCGTAGACCTAGCAGAGAACACCGGGGAGCTGTTTTTT.

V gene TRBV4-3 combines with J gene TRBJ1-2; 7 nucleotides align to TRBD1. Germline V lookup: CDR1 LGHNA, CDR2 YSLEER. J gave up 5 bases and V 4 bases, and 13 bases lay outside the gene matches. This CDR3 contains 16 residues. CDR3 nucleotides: TGCGCCAGCAGCCCAGGGATAGGGGGCTCAGAGTATGGCTACACCTTC. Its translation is CASSPGIGGSEYGYTF.

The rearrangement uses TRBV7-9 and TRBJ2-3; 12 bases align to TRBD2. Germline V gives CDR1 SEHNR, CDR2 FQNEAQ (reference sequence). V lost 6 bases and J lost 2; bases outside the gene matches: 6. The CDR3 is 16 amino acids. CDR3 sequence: CASSLTSGGSTDTQYF. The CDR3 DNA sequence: TGTGCCAGCAGTTTGACTAGCGGGGGATCCACAGATACGCAGTATTTT.

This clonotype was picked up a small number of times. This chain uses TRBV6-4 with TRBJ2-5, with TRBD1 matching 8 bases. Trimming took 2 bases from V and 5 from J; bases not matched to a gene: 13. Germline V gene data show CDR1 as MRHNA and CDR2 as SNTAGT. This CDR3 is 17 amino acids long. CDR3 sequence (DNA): TGTGCCAGCAGTGACCGACGCGGGAACAGGGGGACGGAGACCCAGTACTTC. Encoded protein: CASSDRRGNRGTETQYF.

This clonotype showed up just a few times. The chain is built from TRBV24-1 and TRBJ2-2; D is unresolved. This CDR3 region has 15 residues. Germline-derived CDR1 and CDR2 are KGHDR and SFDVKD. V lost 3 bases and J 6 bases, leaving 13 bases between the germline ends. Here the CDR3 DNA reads TGTGCCACCAGTGATGAACTCACTCCCCCCGGGGAGCTGTTTTTT. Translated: CATSDELTPPGELFF.

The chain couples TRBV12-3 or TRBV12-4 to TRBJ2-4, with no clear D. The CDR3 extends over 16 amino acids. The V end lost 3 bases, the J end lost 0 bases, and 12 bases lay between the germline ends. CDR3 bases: TGTGCCAGCAGTTTTCCCGAAACACTAGCCAAAAACATTCAGTACTTC. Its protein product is CASSFPETLAKNIQYF.

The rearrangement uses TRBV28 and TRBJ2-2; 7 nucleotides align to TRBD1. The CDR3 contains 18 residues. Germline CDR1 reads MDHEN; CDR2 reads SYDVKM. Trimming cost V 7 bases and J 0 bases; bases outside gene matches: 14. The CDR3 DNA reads TGTGCCAGCAAGAAGGGGGCGTGGAGGTTCGCGAACACCGGGGAGCTGTTTTTT. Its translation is CASKKGAWRFANTGELFF.

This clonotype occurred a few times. CDR3 loop: CASRLGQLNSPLHF. For the CDR3, the DNA is TGTGCCAGCAGACTCGGACAGCTAAATTCACCCCTCCACTTT. The gene calls are TRBV6-5 and TRBJ1-6; D might be TRBD1 (6 bases). The CDR3 loop spans 14 amino acids. V was pared by 6 bases and J by 7 bases, with 13 bases between. Germline assignment: CDR1 MNHEY and CDR2 SVGAGI.

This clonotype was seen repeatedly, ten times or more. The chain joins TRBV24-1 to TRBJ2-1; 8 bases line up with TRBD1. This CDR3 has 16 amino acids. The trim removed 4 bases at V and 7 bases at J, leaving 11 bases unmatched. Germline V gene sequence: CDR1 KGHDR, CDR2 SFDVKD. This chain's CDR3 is CATSESWAGGYNEQFF. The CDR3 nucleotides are TGTGCCACCAGTGAAAGTTGGGCAGGGGGCTATAATGAGCAGTTCTTC.

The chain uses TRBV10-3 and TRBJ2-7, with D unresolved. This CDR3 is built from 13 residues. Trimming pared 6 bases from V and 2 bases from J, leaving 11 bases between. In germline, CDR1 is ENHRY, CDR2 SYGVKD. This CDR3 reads CAISSPATYEQYF. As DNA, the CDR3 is TGTGCCATCAGCAGCCCTGCAACCTACGAGCAGTACTTC.

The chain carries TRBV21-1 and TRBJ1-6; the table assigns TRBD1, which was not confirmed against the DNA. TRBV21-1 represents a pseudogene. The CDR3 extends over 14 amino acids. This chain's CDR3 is CASTSQGYNSPLHF. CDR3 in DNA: TGTGCCAGCACCTCACAGGGATATAATTCACCCCTCCACTTT.

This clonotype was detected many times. The CDR3: CATQGDSNEQFF. As DNA, the CDR3 is TGTGCCACCCAGGGTGATAGTAATGAGCAGTTCTTC. The chain has TRBV24-1 and TRBJ2-1, with a tentative D call TRBD1 (5 bases). The CDR3 has 12 amino acids. Trimming shortened V by 9 bases and J by 7 bases, and 12 bases separated the two germline ends. Germline V gene lookup returns CDR1 KGHDR and CDR2 SFDVKD.

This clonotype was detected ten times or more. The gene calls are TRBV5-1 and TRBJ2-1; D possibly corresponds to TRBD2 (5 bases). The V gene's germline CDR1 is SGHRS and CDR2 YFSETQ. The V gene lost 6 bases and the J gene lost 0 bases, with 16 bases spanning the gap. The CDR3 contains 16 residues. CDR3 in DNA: TGCGCCAGCATGGCGGGCCCTGCTGGCTCCTACAATGAGCAGTTCTTC. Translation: CASMAGPAGSYNEQFF.

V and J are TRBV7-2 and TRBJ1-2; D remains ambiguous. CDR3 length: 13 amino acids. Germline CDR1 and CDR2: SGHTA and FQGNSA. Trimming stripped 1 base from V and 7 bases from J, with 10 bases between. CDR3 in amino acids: CASSLEANIGYTF. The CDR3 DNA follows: TGTGCCAGCAGCTTAGAAGCTAATATTGGCTACACCTTC.

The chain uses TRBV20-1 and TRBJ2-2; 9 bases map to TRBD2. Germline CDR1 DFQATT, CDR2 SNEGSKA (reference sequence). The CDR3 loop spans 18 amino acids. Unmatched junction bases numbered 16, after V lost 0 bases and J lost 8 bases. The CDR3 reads CSARDPFSRGGRSGELFF. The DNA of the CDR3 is TGCAGTGCTAGAGACCCCTTTTCGCGGGGGGGCCGAAGTGGGGAGCTGTTTTTT.

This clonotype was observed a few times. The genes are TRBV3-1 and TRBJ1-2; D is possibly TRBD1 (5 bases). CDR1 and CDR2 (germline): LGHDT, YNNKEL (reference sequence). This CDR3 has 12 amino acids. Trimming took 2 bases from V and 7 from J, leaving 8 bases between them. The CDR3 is CASSQLGLGYTF. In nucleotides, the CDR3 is TGTGCCAGCAGCCAATTGGGGCTTGGCTACACCTTC. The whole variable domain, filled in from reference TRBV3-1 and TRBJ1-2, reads DTAVSQTPKYLVTQMGNDKSIKCEQNLGHDTMYWYKQDSKKFLKIMFSYNNKELIINETVPNRFSPKSPDKAHLNLHINSLELGDSAVYFCASSQLGLGYTFGSGTRLTVV.

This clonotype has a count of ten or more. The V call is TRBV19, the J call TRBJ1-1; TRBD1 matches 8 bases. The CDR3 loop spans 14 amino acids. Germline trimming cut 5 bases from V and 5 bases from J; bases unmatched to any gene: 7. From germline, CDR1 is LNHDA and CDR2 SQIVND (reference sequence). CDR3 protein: CASSPGQGWTEAFF. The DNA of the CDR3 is TGTGCCAGTAGTCCCGGACAGGGCTGGACTGAAGCTTTCTTT.

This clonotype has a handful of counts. CDR3 sequence reads: CASSGTGARYNGEQYF. The CDR3 nucleotides read TGTGCCAGCAGCGGAACAGGAGCTAGGTATAACGGCGAGCAGTACTTC. This chain connects TRBV5-4 to TRBJ2-7, with a weak D call TRBD1 (5 bases). Deletions cut 4 bases from V and 6 bases from J, with 23 bases between. This CDR3 has 16 residues. Germline CDR1 reads SGHNT; CDR2 reads YYREEE (reference sequence).

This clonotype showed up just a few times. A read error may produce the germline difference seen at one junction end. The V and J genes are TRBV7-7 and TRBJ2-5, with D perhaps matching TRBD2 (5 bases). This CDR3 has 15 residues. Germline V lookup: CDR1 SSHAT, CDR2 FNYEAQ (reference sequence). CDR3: CASSERGGSEETQYF. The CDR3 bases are TGTGCTAGCAGCGAGCGAGGTGGGAGCGAAGAGACCCAGTACTTC.

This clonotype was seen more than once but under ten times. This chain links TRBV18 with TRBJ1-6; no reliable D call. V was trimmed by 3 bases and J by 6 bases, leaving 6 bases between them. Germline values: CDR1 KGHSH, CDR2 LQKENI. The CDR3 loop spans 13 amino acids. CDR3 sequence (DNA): TGTGCCAGCTCACCGGCCAGTAATTCACCCCTCCACTTT. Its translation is CASSPASNSPLHF.

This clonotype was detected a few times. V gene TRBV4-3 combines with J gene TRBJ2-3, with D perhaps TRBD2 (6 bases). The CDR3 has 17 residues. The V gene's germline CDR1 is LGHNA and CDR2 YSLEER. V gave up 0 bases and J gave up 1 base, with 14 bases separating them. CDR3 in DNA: TGCGCCAGCAGCCAAGACTATTTCGGGGGAGGCACAGATACGCAGTATTTT. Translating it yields CASSQDYFGGGTDTQYF.

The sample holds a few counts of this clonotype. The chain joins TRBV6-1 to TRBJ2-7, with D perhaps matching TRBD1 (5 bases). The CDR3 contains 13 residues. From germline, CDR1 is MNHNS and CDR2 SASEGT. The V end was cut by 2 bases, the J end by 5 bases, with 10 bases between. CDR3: CASSERKGHEQYV. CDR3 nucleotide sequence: TGTGCCAGCAGTGAAAGGAAGGGGCACGAGCAGTACGTC.

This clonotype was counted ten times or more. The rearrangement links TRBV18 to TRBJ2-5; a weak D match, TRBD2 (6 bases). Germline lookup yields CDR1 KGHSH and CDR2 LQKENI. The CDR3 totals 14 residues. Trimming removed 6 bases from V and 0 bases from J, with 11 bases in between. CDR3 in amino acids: CASSGGTNQETQYF. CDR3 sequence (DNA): TGTGCCAGCTCCGGCGGGACGAACCAAGAGACCCAGTACTTC.

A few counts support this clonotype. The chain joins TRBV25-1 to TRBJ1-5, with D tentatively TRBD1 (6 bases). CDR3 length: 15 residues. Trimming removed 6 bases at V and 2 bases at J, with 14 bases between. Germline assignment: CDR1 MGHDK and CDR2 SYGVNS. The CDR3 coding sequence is TGTGCCAGCAGGGAACCACAGGGTCGCAATCAGCCCCAGCATTTT. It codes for CASREPQGRNQPQHF.